This T cell receptor (beta chain) is from a study of long-term antiretroviral therapy in people with HIV (dated by TCRdb to the early 2020s). Context from the whole study: The earliest samples were collected approximately a decade before the 2015 WHO recommendation for immediate ART, a period when ART was typically delayed until CD4 counts fell. About 35% of the 30 participants with HIV were female. From 30 to 35 adults with confirmed HIV infection, the cohort provided 192 cryopreserved PBMC samples, gathered serially across a mean of about six years (range 1-12). Whether ART initiation and durable HIV suppression were associated with changes in peripheral blood TRB repertoire composition and diversity was tested in a retrospective serial study. No cross-contamination during QIAcube processing turned up in test extractions that ran a monoclonal T-cell line alongside around 32 polyclonal samples.

Spanning cysteine to phenylalanine, the CDR3 consists of 15 amino acids. Only the CDR3 part of the read is kept: 45 bases, read in frame from the first base. The germline V gene specifies MGHRA as CDR1 and YSYEKL as CDR2. V is shortened by 3 bases, J by 2 bases, and the region joining them spans 13 bases. On the study overall, not on this receptor specifically: No data were available on ART adherence, viral resistance or therapy changes, limiting inferences about post-ART repertoire changes. A significant increase in TRB diversity was found to be associated with ART initiation, although TRB diversity was observed to remain significantly below that of transplant donor controls even after long-term ART. Because PBMC availability was limited, only the TCR beta chain was sequenced, with no alpha chain pairing. The samples span the years 2004 to 2017, and the ART regimens used at that time may not be as effective as current regimens. At every time point, the repertoire was dominated by expanded TRB clones first identified before ART initiation, although this dominance fluctuated and, in many PLHIV, declined after ART. Narrower CDR3 length ranges were observed in HIV repertoires than in controls, and an antigen-experienced repertoire with only a slight naive shift after ART was suggested by the network structure. Because pre-ART samples had limited cell numbers, unsorted PBMC were profiled rather than sorted CD4+ and CD8+ T cells.

Inclusion was restricted to participants for whom at least one PBMC sample before ART initiation and at least two post-ART samples were available. All participants with HIV were treated in the United States of America. Before DNA extraction, cryopreserved samples of about 0.9-11 million PBMC were thawed and then washed. At the time of the earliest PBMC sample, participants with HIV were aged between about 23 and 55 years. Per participant, PBMC samples came from 1-4 timepoints prior to ART initiation and 2-8 timepoints following ART initiation, for a median of 7 samples. Serial HIV viral load, CD4+ T-cell count, ART history and demographic data were obtained for every participant. Genomic DNA was extracted from unsorted PBMC with a Qiagen kit on a QIAcube, processed in batches of 12 samples. The immunoSEQ hsTCRB v3.0 assay was used at survey level resolution to sequence the TRB variable region. The targeted TRB sequencing depth was about 35,000-55,000 T-cell genomes per sample. TRB libraries were pooled and sequenced on an Illumina MiSeq using a v3 150-cycle kit. Under the source paper's analysis protocol: Repertoire analysis ran in R within a reproducible Nextflow workflow covering QC, data transformation and analysis. Custom analyses were implemented in LymphoSeq2, an R package for AIRR-Seq data exploration. A few samples yielding fewer than 5000 total TRB sequences were excluded, leaving around 190 analyzed HIV repertoires. Among the 200 or so HIV repertoires that were kept, approximately 61 were collected before ART initiation and more than 120 were collected after ART initiation. Repertoires were downsampled to 5000 TRB nucleotide sequences, with summary statistics averaged over 100 downsampling iterations. Only TRB sequences with CDR3 regions of at least seven amino acids were retained for analysis. Diversity was assessed using a clonality score derived from Shannon entropy and using the Gini coefficient. Repertoire networks linked the top 5000 CDR3 amino acid sequences whenever two sequences differed by an edit distance of one. GLIPH2 predicted antigen specificity groups and MHC restriction for TRB CDR3 amino acid sequences. To flag known CMV, EBV, HIV or tissue antigen associations, CDR3 amino acid sequences were matched against VDJdb and McPAS-TCR. Pre-ART, post-ART and control groups were compared with Wilcoxon signed-rank tests and Holm-Bonferroni correction. TCRdb stores this immuneACCESS table with in-frame sequences only. Part of the clones is absent; in the studies checked, under half of the shortfall reflects unresolved V genes, and no reason is known for the rest. V and J calls and clone size are given by that table; D and trimming were obtained from the DNA. The sample contains 20,000 to 25,000 clones, roughly 84% of them found a single time. Roughly 4.5% of the sample rests with the top ten.

As regards this clone: Its antigen is still unknown. There are no base qualities to consult, and no much larger clone falls within one base.

This chain is built from TRBV4-1 and TRBJ1-2; no D gene call is confident. This sample comprised unsorted PBMCs, obtained 1.3 years after starting antiretroviral therapy. The sequence was collected from a man aged 60 to 69 with HIV. The encoded CDR3 is CASSQGRQFNYGYTF. The DNA reads TGCGCCAGCAGCCAGGGAAGACAATTCAACTATGGCTACACCTTC.